One sample yielded the 27 T cell receptor beta chains listed below, sequenced in a study of beta chain features in type 1 diabetes. TCRB transcripts that were expressed got sequenced, as all of the isolated RNA had been reverse transcribed. Here immunoSEQ multiplex PCR was the method, and the copy in TCRdb shows in-frame clones only, minus some. The sample consists of 250,000 or so clones, approximately 70% of them appearing once. Sequenced sample: naive CD4+ T cells from blood. The receptor source for this set is a man between 25 and 39 years old in good health.

The genes are TRBV5-6 and TRBJ2-4, with D possibly being TRBD1 or TRBD2 (5 bases each). The CDR3 extends over 13 amino acids. V was shortened by 4 bases and J by 0 bases, with 5 bases between the two germline ends. CDR1 and CDR2 from the germline V gene are SGHDT and YYEEEE. The CDR3 nucleotides read TGTGCCAGCAGCGGGACAGCCAAAAACATTCAGTACTTC. Protein product: CASSGTAKNIQYF.

The chain links TRBV25-1 to TRBJ2-7; no clear D. V was clipped by 1 base and J by 4 bases, with 11 bases between them. From germline, CDR1 is MGHDK and CDR2 SYGVNS. This CDR3 has 14 amino acids. The CDR3 sequence is CASSESQLTYEQYF. The CDR3 bases are TGTGCCAGCAGTGAATCTCAGCTTACGTACGAGCAGTACTTC.

The chain is built from TRBV4-3 and TRBJ2-3; D is unclear. The CDR3 has 15 amino acids. V was pared by 1 base and J by 0 bases, with 8 bases between. CDR1 and CDR2 from the germline V gene are LGHNA and YSLEER. CDR3 amino acids: CASSQGDGSTDTQYF. CDR3 in DNA: TGCGCCAGCAGCCAAGGCGATGGGAGCACAGATACGCAGTATTTT.

The chain joins TRBV29-1 to TRBJ1-2, with D uncertain. Per germline, CDR1 SQVTM and CDR2 ANQGSEA. The CDR3 runs to 11 residues. V was trimmed by 8 bases and J by 7 bases, leaving 14 bases between them. The CDR3 protein is CSSEDESGYTF. In nucleotides, the CDR3 is TGCAGCTCTGAGGACGAGAGTGGCTACACCTTC.

The J gene is TRBJ2-3, the V gene TRBV5-4; 13 nucleotides align to TRBD2. CDR3 length equals 16 residues. Germline-derived CDR1 and CDR2 are SGHNT and YYREEE (reference sequence). The trim removed 3 bases at V and 2 bases at J, leaving 3 bases unmatched. The CDR3 region is CASSSGLAGHTDTQYF. DNA for the CDR3: TGTGCCAGCAGCTCGGGACTAGCGGGACACACAGATACGCAGTATTTT.

The gene calls are TRBV7-2 and TRBJ2-3, with unresolved D. V shed 2 bases and J shed 5 bases, with 5 bases lying between them. The CDR3 spans 12 residues. Looked up from germline, CDR1 is SGHTA and CDR2 is FQGNSA. CDR3 in amino acids: CASSLTEDTQYF. In DNA form, the CDR3 reads TGTGCCAGCAGCTTAACGGAAGATACGCAGTATTTT.

This sequence joins TRBV7-9 and TRBJ1-3; D is possibly TRBD1 (5 bases). The CDR3 is 14 residues long. Germline V gene lookup returns CDR1 SEHNR and CDR2 FQNEAQ (reference sequence). The V and J ends lost 5 bases and 0 bases respectively, with 8 bases between them. CDR3 coding DNA: TGTGCCAGCAGCGACAGTGACTCTGGAAACACCATATATTTT. Encoded protein: CASSDSDSGNTIYF.

V gene TRBV29-1 combines with J gene TRBJ2-5; tentatively, D is TRBD1 or TRBD2 (5 bases each). Germline loops: CDR1 SQVTM, CDR2 ANQGSEA. Trimming removed 4 bases from V and 0 bases from J, with 12 bases in between. The CDR3 spans 14 residues. CDR3 nucleotide sequence: TGCAGCGTTGCAGGGACGGCGAACCAAGAGACCCAGTACTTC. As protein: CSVAGTANQETQYF.

The sample holds a few counts of this clone. The chain uses TRBV19 and TRBJ1-1; 8 positions match TRBD1. Trimming took 6 bases from V and 1 from J; bases not matched to a gene: 7. CDR3 length: 15 residues. Germline lookup yields CDR1 LNHDA and CDR2 SQIVND (reference sequence). CDR3 protein: CASRDRVTGNTEAFF. CDR3 coding DNA: TGTGCCAGTAGGGACAGGGTAACTGGGAACACTGAAGCTTTCTTT.

The chain combines TRBV7-9 with TRBJ2-6; either TRBD1 or TRBD2 may supply D (5 bases each). Per the germline V gene, CDR1 is SEHNR and CDR2 is FQNEAQ (reference sequence). This CDR3 is 16 amino acids long. V lost 5 bases and J lost 2, with 13 bases in between. CDR3 bases: TGTGCCAGCAGCCGACCGAGGGGCGCTGGGGCCAACGTCCTGACTTTC. Residues: CASSRPRGAGANVLTF.

This sequence joins TRBV2 and TRBJ2-5; D is perhaps TRBD1 (6 bases). V was cut by 5 bases and J by 4 bases, with 11 bases left in between. Per germline, CDR1 SNHLY and CDR2 FYNNEI. This CDR3 has 13 amino acids. CDR3 loop: CASSPNRVETQYF. In DNA, the CDR3 is TGTGCCAGCAGTCCGAACAGGGTAGAGACCCAGTACTTC.

The CDR3 DNA reads as TGTGCCAGCAGCCTGGGAGCAGGGGCCGGGGAGCTGTTTTTT. It codes for CASSLGAGAGELFF. The chain has TRBV7-2 and TRBJ2-2, with D possibly TRBD1 on 6 matching bases. In germline, CDR1 is SGHTA, CDR2 FQGNSA. Between the trimmed V and J ends, which lost 5 bases and 6 bases, there was a span of 13 bases. The CDR3 has 14 amino acids.

V usage is TRBV5-4 and J usage is TRBJ2-5; a weak D match, TRBD2 (5 bases). The CDR3 extends over 14 amino acids. Germline assignment: CDR1 SGHNT and CDR2 YYREEE (reference sequence). V was cut by 4 bases and J by 1 base, with 11 bases left in between. CDR3 sequence reads: CASSELASQETQYF. CDR3 sequence (DNA): TGTGCCAGCAGCGAGCTAGCAAGCCAAGAGACCCAGTACTTC.

This sequence joins TRBV6-5 and TRBJ2-7, with 9 bases matching TRBD1. After removal of 0 bases from V and 2 bases from J, the junction contained 2 bases not matched to a gene. Germline CDR1 and CDR2: MNHEY and SVGAGI. The CDR3 is 15 residues long. CDR3 residues: CASSYSWTGAYEQYF. CDR3 nucleotides: TGTGCCAGCAGTTACTCGTGGACAGGGGCCTACGAGCAGTACTTC.

This clone was counted a single time. The chain links TRBV7-2 to TRBJ2-5; 8 bases line up with TRBD1. Unmatched junction bases numbered 2, after V lost 4 bases and J lost 1 base. Germline CDR1 and CDR2: SGHTA and FQGNSA. This CDR3 is built from 14 residues. CDR3 in DNA: TGTGCCAGCAGCTCCGGGACAGGCCAAGAGACCCAGTACTTC. This gives the protein CASSSGTGQETQYF.

This chain links TRBV18 with TRBJ1-1; D may be TRBD1 (6 bases). The CDR3 is made up of 13 amino acids. The V end was cut by 8 bases, the J end by 2 bases, with 12 bases between. CDR1 is KGHSH and CDR2 is LQKENI in the germline V gene. In nucleotides, the CDR3 is TGTGCCAGCGGCAGGGGAGGAAACACTGAAGCTTTCTTT. This encodes CASGRGGNTEAFF.

This chain connects TRBV30 to TRBJ2-1, with D uncertain. The germline V gene has CDR1 GTSNPN and CDR2 SVGIG (reference sequence). The CDR3 extends over 16 amino acids. V was shortened by 3 bases and J by 0 bases, with 15 bases between the two germline ends. CDR3: CAWRERPRSSYNEQFF. For the CDR3, the DNA is TGTGCCTGGAGGGAGCGACCCAGGAGCTCCTACAATGAGCAGTTCTTC.

The genes are TRBV27 and TRBJ2-7; TRBD1 is a possible D gene (5 bases). Germline values: CDR1 MNHEY, CDR2 SMNVEV (reference sequence). Trimming shortened V by 7 bases and J by 1 base, and 8 bases separated the two germline ends. The CDR3 is 12 residues long. This CDR3 reads CASTDTSYEQYF. For the CDR3, the DNA is TGTGCCAGCACGGACACATCCTACGAGCAGTACTTC.

This clone was seen a handful of times. This chain connects TRBV16 to TRBJ1-1; no firm D call. V was cut by 4 bases and J by 0 bases, with 9 bases left in between. Germline V gene sequence: CDR1 KGHSY, CDR2 FQNENV. The CDR3 is 14 residues long. The CDR3 bases are TGTGCCAGCAGCCCGTCAGGAGTGAACACTGAAGCTTTCTTT. It specifies CASSPSGVNTEAFF. Using reference TRBV16 and TRBJ1-1 for the parts outside the CDR3, the full variable domain is GEEVAQTPKHLVRGEGQKAKLYCAPIKGHSYVFWYQQVLKNEFKFLISFQNENVFDETGMPKERFSAKCLPNSPCSLEIQATKLEDSAVYFCASSPSGVNTEAFFGQGTRLTVV.

The genes are TRBV25-1 and TRBJ2-7; no reliable D call. CDR1 is MGHDK, CDR2 SYGVNS, per germline. V was cut by 10 bases and J by 5 bases, with 12 bases left in between. The CDR3 loop spans 11 amino acids. CDR3 sequence: CATASEDEQYF. The CDR3 DNA follows: TGTGCCACAGCATCCGAGGACGAGCAGTACTTC.

This clone came up a few times. The chain uses TRBV4-3 and TRBJ2-4; no reliable D call. This CDR3 is built from 13 residues. From germline, CDR1 is LGHNA and CDR2 YSLEER. The V end was cut by 3 bases, the J end by 6 bases, with 9 bases between. CDR3: CASSQDAGNIQYF. For the CDR3, the DNA is TGCGCCAGCAGCCAGGATGCAGGAAACATTCAGTACTTC.

The CDR3 sequence: CASREPYNGYTF. The DNA for the CDR3 is TGTGCCAGCAGGGAACCTTACAATGGCTACACCTTC. This chain joins TRBV6-5 and TRBJ1-2; D is uncertain. V gave up 6 bases and J gave up 6 bases, with 11 bases separating them. The germline V gene has CDR1 MNHEY and CDR2 SVGAGI. This CDR3 is built from 12 residues.

The genes are TRBV5-1 and TRBJ1-4; 7 bases align to TRBD1. J lost 0 bases, V lost 3 bases, and 8 bases had no gene match. Per the germline V gene, CDR1 is SGHRS and CDR2 is YFSETQ. CDR3 length: 17 amino acids. CDR3 DNA sequence: TGCGCCAGCAGCTCCGGGACAGCCGTCGCAACTAATGAAAAACTGTTTTTT. It yields the protein CASSSGTAVATNEKLFF.

This clone has only a few counts. The chain is built from TRBV4-3 and TRBJ2-7; no firm D call. This CDR3 is 14 amino acids long. From germline, CDR1 is LGHNA and CDR2 YSLEER. Trimming stripped 1 base from V and 0 bases from J, with 7 bases between. The CDR3 protein is CASSQGTNSYEQYF. The CDR3 DNA reads as TGCGCCAGCAGCCAAGGGACCAACTCCTACGAGCAGTACTTC.

This chain links TRBV15 with TRBJ2-7, with D uncertain. With 1 base removed from V and 6 bases from J, the gap between germline ends came to 7 bases. The CDR3 contains 12 residues. CDR1 is LNHNV and CDR2 is YYDKDF in the germline V gene (reference sequence). The CDR3 is CATSRAGFEQYF. CDR3 in DNA: TGTGCCACCAGCAGAGCAGGATTCGAGCAGTACTTC.

This clone came up once. The chain links TRBV30 to TRBJ2-1; 12 bases align to TRBD2. Germline CDR1 reads GTSNPN; CDR2 reads SVGIG (reference sequence). The CDR3 has 16 amino acids. The ends lost 0 bases at V and 6 bases at J; junction bases unmatched: 6. This CDR3 reads CAWSVGTSGPRNEQFF. DNA for the CDR3: TGTGCCTGGAGTGTAGGGACTAGCGGGCCACGCAATGAGCAGTTCTTC.

V is TRBV5-1 and J is TRBJ2-3; TRBD2 agrees at 10 bases. Per germline, CDR1 SGHRS and CDR2 YFSETQ. The CDR3 length is 14 residues. Trimming cost V 0 bases and J 5 bases; bases outside gene matches: 0. This CDR3 is CASSLGLAGDTQYF. The CDR3 DNA follows: TGCGCCAGCAGCTTGGGACTAGCGGGAGATACGCAGTATTTT.